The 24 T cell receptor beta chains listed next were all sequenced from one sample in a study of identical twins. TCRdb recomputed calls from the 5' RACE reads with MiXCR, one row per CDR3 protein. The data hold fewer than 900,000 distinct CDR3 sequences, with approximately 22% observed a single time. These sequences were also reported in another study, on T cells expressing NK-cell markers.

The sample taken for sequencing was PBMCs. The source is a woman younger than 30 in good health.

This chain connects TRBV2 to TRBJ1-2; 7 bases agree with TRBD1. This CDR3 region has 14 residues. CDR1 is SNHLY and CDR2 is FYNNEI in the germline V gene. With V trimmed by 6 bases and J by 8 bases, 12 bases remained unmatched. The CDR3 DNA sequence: TGTGCCAGCAGGGAGACAGGGTACCAGCAGGGCTACACCTTC. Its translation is CASRETGYQQGYTF.

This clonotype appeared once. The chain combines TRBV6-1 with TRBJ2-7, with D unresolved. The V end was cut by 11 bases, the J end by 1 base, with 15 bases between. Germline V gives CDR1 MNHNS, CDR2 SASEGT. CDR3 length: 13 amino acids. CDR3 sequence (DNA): TGTGCCGCCCAAAAGGACGGATCCTACGAGCAGTACTTC. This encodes CAAQKDGSYEQYF.

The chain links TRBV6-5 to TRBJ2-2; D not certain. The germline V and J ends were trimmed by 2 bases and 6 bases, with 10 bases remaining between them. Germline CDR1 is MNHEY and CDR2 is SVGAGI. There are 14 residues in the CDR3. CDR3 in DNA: TGTGCCAGCAGTTACCTACCGGTACCCGGGGAGCTGTTTTTT. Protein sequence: CASSYLPVPGELFF.

The CDR3 DNA reads TGTGCCAGCAGCCGTAAAGTGACTAGCGGGAGTGCAGATACGCAGTATTTT. It yields the protein CASSRKVTSGSADTQYF. The genes are TRBV3-1 and TRBJ2-3; the match to TRBD2 covers 12 bases. Germline assignment: CDR1 LGHDT and CDR2 YNNKEL (reference sequence). This CDR3 spans 17 amino acids. V gave up 4 bases and J gave up 4 bases; unmatched junction bases: 9.

CDR3 DNA: TGTGCCAGCAGTCAGGGGCCAGGGACTAGCGGGAGGGCATACAATGAGCAGTTCTTC. This gives the protein CASSQGPGTSGRAYNEQFF. The chain employs TRBV27 and TRBJ2-1; 16 nucleotides align to TRBD2. The trim removed 5 bases at V and 4 bases at J, leaving 11 bases unmatched. In germline, CDR1 is MNHEY, CDR2 SMNVEV (reference sequence). This CDR3 is built from 19 residues.

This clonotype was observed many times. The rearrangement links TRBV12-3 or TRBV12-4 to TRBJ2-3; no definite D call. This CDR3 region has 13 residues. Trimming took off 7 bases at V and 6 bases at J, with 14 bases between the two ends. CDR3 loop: CASNTASGDTQYF. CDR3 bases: TGTGCCAGCAATACTGCAAGTGGGGATACGCAGTATTTT.

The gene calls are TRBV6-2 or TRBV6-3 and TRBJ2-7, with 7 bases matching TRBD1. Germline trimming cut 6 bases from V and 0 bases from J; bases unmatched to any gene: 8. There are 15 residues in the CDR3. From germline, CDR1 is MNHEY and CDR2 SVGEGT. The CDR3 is CASSSSGTVSYEQYF. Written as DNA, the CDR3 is TGTGCCAGCAGCTCTTCCGGGACAGTCTCCTACGAGCAGTACTTC.

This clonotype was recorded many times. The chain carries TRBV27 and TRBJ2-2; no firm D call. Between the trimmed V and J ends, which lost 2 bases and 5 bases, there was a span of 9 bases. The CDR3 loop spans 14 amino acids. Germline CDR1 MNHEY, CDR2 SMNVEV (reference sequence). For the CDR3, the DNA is TGTGCCAGCAGTTTAGGCTATCTAACCGGGGAGCTGTTTTTT. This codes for CASSLGYLTGELFF.

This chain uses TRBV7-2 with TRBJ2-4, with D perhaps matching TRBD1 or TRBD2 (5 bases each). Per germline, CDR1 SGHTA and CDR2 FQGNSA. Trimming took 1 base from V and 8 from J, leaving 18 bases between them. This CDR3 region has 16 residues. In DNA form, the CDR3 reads TGTGCCAGCAGCTTAGGGGGGTGGACGCGACGGGACATTCAGTACTTC. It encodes CASSLGGWTRRDIQYF.

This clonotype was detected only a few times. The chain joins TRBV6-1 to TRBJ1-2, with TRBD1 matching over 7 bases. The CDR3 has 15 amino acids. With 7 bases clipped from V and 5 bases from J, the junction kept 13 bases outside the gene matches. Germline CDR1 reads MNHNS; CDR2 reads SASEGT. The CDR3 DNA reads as TGTGCCAGCACCGCGGGACAGTCCGGCTGGTATGGCTACACCTTC. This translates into CASTAGQSGWYGYTF.

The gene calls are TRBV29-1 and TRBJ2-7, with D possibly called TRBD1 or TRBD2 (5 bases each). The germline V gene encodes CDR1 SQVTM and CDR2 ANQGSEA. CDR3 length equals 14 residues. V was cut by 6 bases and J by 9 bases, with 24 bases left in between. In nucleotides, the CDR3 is TGCAGCGTGGTTGAGGGGCGCCGGTGGAACGTGCAGTACTTC. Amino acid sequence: CSVVEGRRWNVQYF.

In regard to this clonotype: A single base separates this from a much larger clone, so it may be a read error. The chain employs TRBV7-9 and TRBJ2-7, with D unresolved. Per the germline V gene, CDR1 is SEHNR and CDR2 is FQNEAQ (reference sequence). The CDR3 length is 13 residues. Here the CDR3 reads CASSLGTPYEQHF. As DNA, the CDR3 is TGTGCCAGCAGCTTAGGGACGCCTTACGAGCAGCACTTC.

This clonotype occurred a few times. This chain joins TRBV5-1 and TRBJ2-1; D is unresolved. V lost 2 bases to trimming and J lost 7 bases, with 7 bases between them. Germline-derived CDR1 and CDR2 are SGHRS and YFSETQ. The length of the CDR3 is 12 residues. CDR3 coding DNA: TGCGCCAGCAGCTTCCTCCAAAATGAGCAGTTCTTC. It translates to CASSFLQNEQFF.

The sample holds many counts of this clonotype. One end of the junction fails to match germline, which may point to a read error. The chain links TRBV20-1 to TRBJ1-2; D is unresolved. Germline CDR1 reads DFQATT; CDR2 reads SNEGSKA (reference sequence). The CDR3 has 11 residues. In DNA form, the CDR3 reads TGCAGTGCTGGAGACCTCTACGGCTACACCTTC. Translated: CSAGDLYGYTF.

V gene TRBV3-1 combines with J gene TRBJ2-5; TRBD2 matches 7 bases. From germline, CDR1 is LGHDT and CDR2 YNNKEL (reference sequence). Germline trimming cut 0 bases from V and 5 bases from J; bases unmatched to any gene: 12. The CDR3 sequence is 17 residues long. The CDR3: CASSQEGPAGSKETQYF. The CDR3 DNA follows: TGTGCCAGCAGCCAAGAGGGCCCAGCGGGGAGTAAGGAGACCCAGTACTTC.

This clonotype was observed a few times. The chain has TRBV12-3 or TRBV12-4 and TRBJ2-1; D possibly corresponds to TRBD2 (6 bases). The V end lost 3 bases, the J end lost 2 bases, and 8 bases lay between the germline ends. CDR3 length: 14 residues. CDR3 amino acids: CASSLRRAYNEQFF. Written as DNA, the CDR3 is TGTGCCAGCAGTTTGAGGAGGGCCTACAATGAGCAGTTCTTC.

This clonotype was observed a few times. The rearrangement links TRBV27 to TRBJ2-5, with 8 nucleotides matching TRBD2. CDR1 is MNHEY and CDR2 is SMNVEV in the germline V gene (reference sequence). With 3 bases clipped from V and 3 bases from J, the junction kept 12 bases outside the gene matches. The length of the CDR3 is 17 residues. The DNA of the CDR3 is TGTGCCAGCAGTTTTGGACCGGGAGGGAGGGTTGAAGAGACCCAGTACTTC. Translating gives CASSFGPGGRVEETQYF.

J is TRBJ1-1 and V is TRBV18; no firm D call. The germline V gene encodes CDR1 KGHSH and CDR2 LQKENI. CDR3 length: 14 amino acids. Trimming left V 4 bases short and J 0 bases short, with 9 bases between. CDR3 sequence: CASSQTTLNTEAFF. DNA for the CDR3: TGTGCCAGCTCACAGACAACCCTGAACACTGAAGCTTTCTTT.

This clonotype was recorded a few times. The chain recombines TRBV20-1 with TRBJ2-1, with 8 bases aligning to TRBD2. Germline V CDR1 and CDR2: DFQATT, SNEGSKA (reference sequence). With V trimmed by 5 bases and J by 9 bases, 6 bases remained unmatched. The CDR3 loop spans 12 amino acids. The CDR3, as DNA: TGCAGTGCTCGACTAGCGTCGGTTGAGCAGTTCTTC. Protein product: CSARLASVEQFF.

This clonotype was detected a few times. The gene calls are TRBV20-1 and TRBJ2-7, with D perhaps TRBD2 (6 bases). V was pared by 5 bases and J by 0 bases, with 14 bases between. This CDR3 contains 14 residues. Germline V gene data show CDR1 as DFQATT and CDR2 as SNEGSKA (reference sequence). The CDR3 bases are TGCAGTGCTGGGACCTGGGGGGACTCCTACGAGCAGTACTTC. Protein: CSAGTWGDSYEQYF.

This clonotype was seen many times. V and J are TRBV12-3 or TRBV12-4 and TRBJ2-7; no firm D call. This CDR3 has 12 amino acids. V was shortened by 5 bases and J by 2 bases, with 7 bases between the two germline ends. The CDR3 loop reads CASSGGAYEQYF. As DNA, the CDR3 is TGTGCCAGCAGTGGCGGTGCCTACGAGCAGTACTTC.

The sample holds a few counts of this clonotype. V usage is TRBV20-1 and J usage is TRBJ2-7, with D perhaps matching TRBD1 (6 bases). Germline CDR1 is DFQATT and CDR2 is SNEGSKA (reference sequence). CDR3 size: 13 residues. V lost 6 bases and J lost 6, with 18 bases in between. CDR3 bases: TGCAGTGCCCTCAATCAGGGGCGAAGCGAGCAGTACTTC. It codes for CSALNQGRSEQYF.

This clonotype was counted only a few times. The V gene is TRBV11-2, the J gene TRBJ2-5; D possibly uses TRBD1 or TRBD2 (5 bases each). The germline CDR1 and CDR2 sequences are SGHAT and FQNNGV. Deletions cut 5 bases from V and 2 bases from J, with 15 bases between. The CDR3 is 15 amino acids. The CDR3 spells CASSPRWGTQETQYF. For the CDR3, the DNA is TGTGCCAGCAGCCCCCGGTGGGGGACGCAAGAGACCCAGTACTTC. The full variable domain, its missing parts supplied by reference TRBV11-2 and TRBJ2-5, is EAGVAQSPRYKIIEKRQSVAFWCNPISGHATLYWYQQILGQGPKLLIQFQNNGVVDDSQLPKDRFSAERLKGVDSTLKIQPAKLEDSAVYLCASSPRWGTQETQYFGPGTRLLVL.

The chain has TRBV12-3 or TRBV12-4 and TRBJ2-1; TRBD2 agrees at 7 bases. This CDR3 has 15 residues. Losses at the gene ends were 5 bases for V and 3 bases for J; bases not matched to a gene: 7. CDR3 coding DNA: TGTGCCAGCAGTCGCGGGACTAATAGCTACAATGAGCAGTTCTTC. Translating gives CASSRGTNSYNEQFF.